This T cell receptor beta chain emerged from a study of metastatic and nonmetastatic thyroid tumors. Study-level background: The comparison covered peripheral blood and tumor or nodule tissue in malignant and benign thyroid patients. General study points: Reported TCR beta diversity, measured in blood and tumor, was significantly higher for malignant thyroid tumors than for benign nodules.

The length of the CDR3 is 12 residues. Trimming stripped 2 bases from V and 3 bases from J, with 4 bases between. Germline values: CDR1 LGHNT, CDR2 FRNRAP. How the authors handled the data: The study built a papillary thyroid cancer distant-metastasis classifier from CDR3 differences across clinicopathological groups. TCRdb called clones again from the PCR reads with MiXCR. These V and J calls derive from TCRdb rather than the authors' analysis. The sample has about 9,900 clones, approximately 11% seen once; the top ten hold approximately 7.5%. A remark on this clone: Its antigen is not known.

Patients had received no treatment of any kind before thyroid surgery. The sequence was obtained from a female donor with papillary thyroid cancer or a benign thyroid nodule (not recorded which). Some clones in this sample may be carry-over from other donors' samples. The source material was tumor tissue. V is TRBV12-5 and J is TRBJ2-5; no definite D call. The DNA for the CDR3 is TGTGCTAGTGGTTTGACGGAAGAGACCCAGTACTTC. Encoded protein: CASGLTEETQYF.